This entry features one T cell receptor beta chain sequence. The data are from a study of control samples from healthy donors and cancer patients. Looked up from germline, CDR1 is SGHTA and CDR2 is FQGTGA. Trimming removed 2 bases at V and 2 bases at J, with 9 bases between. The CDR3 is 15 amino acids. Assay: immunoSEQ multiplex PCR; the TCRdb copy retains only in-frame clones and omits some. The profile shows some 130,000 clones, roughly 90% of them singletons. The specimen was PBMCs. V is TRBV7-3 and J is TRBJ2-2; D is possibly TRBD1 (5 bases). This TCR came from a man between 50 and 59 years old with head and neck cancer. Here the CDR3 reads CASSLGAANTGELFF. CDR3 coding DNA: TGTGCCAGCAGCTTAGGGGCAGCCAACACCGGGGAGCTGTTTTTT.